The clone carrying this T cell receptor (beta chain) has more than one count but fewer than ten. TCRdb ran MiXCR on the RT-PCR reads and lists one entry per CDR3 protein. The data hold 500,000 to 600,000 distinct CDR3 sequences, with 10% to 15% observed a single time. The data originate from a study of response to subunit inactivated influenza vaccine. Trimming pared 4 bases from V and 0 bases from J, leaving 15 bases between. This CDR3 is 16 amino acids long. The sequencing used PBMCs from blood, collected roughly 47 days after vaccination. The V gene is TRBV12-3 or TRBV12-4, the J gene TRBJ1-2; no definite D call. The receptor was isolated from a man aged 45-65 years who received an inactivated influenza vaccine. The DNA of the CDR3 is TGTGCCAGCAGTTCGGGGAGGGCCCGAGCTAACTATGGCTACACCTTC. It yields the protein CASSSGRARANYGYTF.